Below, 20 T cell receptor beta chains from the same sample are listed, as sequenced in a study of T-cell reconstitution after alpha-beta-depleted transplantation in children. Unique molecular identifiers featured in how the TCRbeta library was prepared. TCRdb re-derived calls from the PCR reads in MiXCR, one entry per CDR3 protein. Here the sample spans around 370,000 distinct CDR3 sequences, around 10% being singletons. The sample consisted of PBMCs from the stem cell graft donor, taken from the stem cell graft. Receptors were obtained from a human donor who donated a stem cell graft to a child with acute lymphoblastic leukemia.

This chain joins TRBV29-1 and TRBJ2-7, with TRBD1 matching 8 bases. The CDR3 loop spans 13 amino acids. With 3 bases clipped from V and 2 bases from J, the junction kept 3 bases outside the gene matches. The germline V gene encodes CDR1 SQVTM and CDR2 ANQGSEA. The CDR3 DNA reads TGCAGCGTTGAGGGGACAGGCCCCTACGAGCAGTACTTC. Translated, it gives CSVEGTGPYEQYF.

This sequence joins TRBV12-3 or TRBV12-4 and TRBJ2-7; D gene ambiguous. The ends were cut back, 3 bases at V and 0 bases at J, with 6 bases in the middle. The CDR3 runs 13 residues. CDR3 nucleotide sequence: TGTGCCAGCAGTTTTTGGCTCTCCTACGAGCAGTACTTC. Its protein product is CASSFWLSYEQYF.

The V and J genes are TRBV7-9 and TRBJ2-5; weak D call: TRBD2 (5 bases). The CDR3 extends over 15 amino acids. CDR1 is SEHNR and CDR2 is FQNEAQ in the germline V gene (reference sequence). V dropped 0 bases and J dropped 5 bases, with 13 bases sitting between them. The CDR3 DNA follows: TGTGCCAGCAGCTTAGCGGGAGACCCGGGGGAGACCCAGTACTTC. Translating gives CASSLAGDPGETQYF.

This clonotype turned up a few times. V is TRBV5-5 and J is TRBJ1-5; the D is unclear. This CDR3 has 15 residues. V was pared by 4 bases and J by 0 bases, with 11 bases between. The V gene's germline CDR1 is SGHKS and CDR2 YYEKEE (reference sequence). The DNA of the CDR3 is TGTGCCAGCAGCCGAGAGGGAATTAGCAATCAGCCCCAGCATTTT. Residues: CASSREGISNQPQHF. Full variable domain (remainder filled in from reference TRBV5-5 and TRBJ1-5): DAGVTQSPTHLIKTRGQQVTLRCSPISGHKSVSWYQQVLGQGPQFIFQYYEKEERGRGNFPDRFSARQFPNYSSELNVNALLLGDSALYLCASSREGISNQPQHFGDGTRLSIL.

This clonotype was seen a handful of times. The chain has TRBV20-1 and TRBJ1-5, with D possibly being TRBD1 (5 bases). CDR1 DFQATT and CDR2 SNEGSKA come from the germline V gene (reference sequence). CDR3 size: 14 residues. V dropped 6 bases and J dropped 2 bases, with 14 bases sitting between them. This CDR3 reads CSAAVGGGNQPQHF. The CDR3 bases are TGCAGTGCCGCCGTGGGAGGGGGCAATCAGCCCCAGCATTTT.

This clonotype was observed a handful of times. The chain carries TRBV4-1 and TRBJ2-7, with D possibly matching TRBD2 (5 bases). Germline-derived CDR1 and CDR2 are MGHRA and YSYEKL. The V and J ends lost 0 bases and 0 bases respectively, with 18 bases between them. The CDR3 is 18 residues long. CDR3 protein: CASSQDFGQRRSSYEQYF. Here the CDR3 DNA reads TGCGCCAGCAGCCAAGATTTTGGCCAGCGGAGGAGCTCCTACGAGCAGTACTTC.

J is TRBJ2-5 and V is TRBV20-1; 11 nucleotides line up with TRBD2. The germline gives CDR1 DFQATT, CDR2 SNEGSKA (reference sequence). The junction had 12 bases not matched to a gene; V was cut back by 6 bases and J by 0 bases. CDR3 length: 17 residues. This chain's CDR3 is CSALPGLAAGYQETQYF. The DNA of the CDR3 is TGCAGTGCCCTGCCGGGACTAGCGGCCGGGTACCAAGAGACCCAGTACTTC.

This clonotype came up a few times. The V and J genes are TRBV6-5 and TRBJ2-5, with TRBD2 as a possible D gene (7 bases). V gave up 4 bases and J gave up 4 bases, with 13 bases separating them. CDR3 length equals 14 residues. Looked up from germline, CDR1 is MNHEY and CDR2 is SVGAGI. CDR3 amino acids: CASSSAGGLETQYF. In DNA form, the CDR3 reads TGTGCCAGCAGTTCCGCCGGGGGGCTAGAGACCCAGTACTTC.

This chain uses TRBV4-3 with TRBJ2-1, with 9 bases matching TRBD2. V lost 5 bases and J lost 9; bases outside the gene matches: 17. Germline CDR1 reads LGHNA; CDR2 reads YSLEER. CDR3 length: 17 amino acids. The DNA of the CDR3 is TGCGCCAGCAGCTCGCTACCCATGGCGGGGGGGGCTGGTGAGCAGTTCTTC. It codes for CASSSLPMAGGAGEQFF.

A few counts support this clonotype. The J gene is TRBJ2-7, the V gene TRBV20-1, with D possibly TRBD2 on 5 matching bases. The germline V gene encodes CDR1 DFQATT and CDR2 SNEGSKA (reference sequence). The CDR3 length is 18 residues. Trimming pared 1 base from V and 2 bases from J, leaving 24 bases between. The CDR3 loop reads CSARARPLVLVRAYEQYF. CDR3 DNA sequence: TGCAGTGCTAGAGCTAGGCCTCTCGTACTAGTTAGGGCCTACGAGCAGTACTTC.

The chain recombines TRBV4-1 with TRBJ2-7; the D gene is possibly TRBD2 (6 bases). The CDR3 is made up of 15 amino acids. In germline, CDR1 is MGHRA, CDR2 YSYEKL. The germline V and J ends were trimmed by 2 bases and 6 bases, with 17 bases remaining between them. CDR3 in amino acids: CASSQPGTPSGEQYF. In nucleotides, the CDR3 is TGCGCCAGCAGCCAACCCGGGACTCCCTCGGGCGAGCAGTACTTC.

This chain uses TRBV4-1 with TRBJ1-5; 7 bases align to TRBD1. The CDR3 is 16 residues long. V trimming: 1 base; J trimming: 4 bases; junction bases outside the gene matches: 7. Per the germline V gene, CDR1 is MGHRA and CDR2 is YSYEKL. The CDR3 sequence: CASSQAPQGINQPQHF. CDR3 coding DNA: TGCGCCAGCAGCCAAGCCCCACAGGGGATAAATCAGCCCCAGCATTTT.

V is TRBV10-3 and J is TRBJ2-1, with 12 bases lining up with TRBD2. The length of the CDR3 is 18 residues. The junction had 17 bases not matched to a gene; V was cut back by 9 bases and J by 5 bases. Germline lookup yields CDR1 ENHRY and CDR2 SYGVKD. Here the CDR3 reads CAIREETSGRSAHNEQFF. The CDR3 region has the DNA TGTGCCATTCGGGAGGAGACTAGCGGGAGATCGGCGCACAATGAGCAGTTCTTC.

This clonotype came up a few times. This chain connects TRBV12-3 or TRBV12-4 to TRBJ2-5, with TRBD2 as a possible D gene (5 bases). This CDR3 is 15 amino acids long. V dropped 5 bases and J dropped 1 base, with 14 bases sitting between them. Here the CDR3 reads CASSPTRGIQETQYF. CDR3 nucleotides: TGTGCCAGCAGTCCGACACGAGGGATCCAAGAGACCCAGTACTTC.

This clonotype was recorded only once. CDR3 protein: CASRRGDSLTYNEQFF. The DNA of the CDR3 is TGTGCCAGCCGAAGAGGGGACAGCCTTACCTACAATGAGCAGTTCTTC. J is TRBJ2-1 and V is TRBV6-1; 7 bases map to TRBD1. CDR1 MNHNS and CDR2 SASEGT come from the germline V gene. Trimming removed 8 bases from V and 2 bases from J; junction bases left unmatched: 12. The CDR3 consists of 16 residues.

The chain recombines TRBV20-1 with TRBJ2-5; 11 bases are shared with TRBD2. This CDR3 is 14 amino acids long. The J segment lost 3 bases and the V segment lost 6 bases, leaving 6 bases of the junction unmatched. In germline, CDR1 is DFQATT, CDR2 SNEGSKA (reference sequence). CDR3 bases: TGCAGTGCCAGGATAGCGGGGGGGAAAGAGACCCAGTACTTC. The encoded protein is CSARIAGGKETQYF.

In its sample, this clonotype was seen a few times. The chain links TRBV12-3 or TRBV12-4 to TRBJ2-1; the D gene is possibly TRBD2 (5 bases). The CDR3 loop spans 13 amino acids. V was shortened by 3 bases and J by 10 bases, with 13 bases between the two germline ends. This CDR3 is CASSFSPGSEQFF. CDR3 in DNA: TGTGCCAGCAGTTTTTCTCCGGGGTCCGAGCAGTTCTTC.

Worth noting for this clonotype: This may stem from a read error, because a much larger clone lies one nucleotide away. This sequence joins TRBV5-1 and TRBJ2-2; TRBD2 might be the D (5 bases). CDR1 SGHRS and CDR2 YFSETQ come from the germline V gene. This CDR3 comprises 13 residues. The germline V and J ends were trimmed by 7 bases and 6 bases, with 13 bases remaining between them. CDR3 loop: CASGLSGSGELFF. Here the CDR3 DNA reads TGCGCCAGCGGCCTGTCGGGATCCGGGGAGCTGTTTTTT.

There are a few counts of this clonotype. The rearrangement uses TRBV20-1 and TRBJ2-1; D is perhaps TRBD2 (6 bases). The CDR3 has 17 residues. Germline CDR1 is DFQATT and CDR2 is SNEGSKA (reference sequence). Trimming cost V 0 bases and J 4 bases, with 19 bases left between them. The CDR3 region is CSARDPLGGIGYNEQFF. As DNA, the CDR3 is TGCAGTGCTAGAGATCCCTTAGGCGGGATTGGGTACAATGAGCAGTTCTTC.

The sample holds one count of this clonotype. The chain joins TRBV11-1 to TRBJ2-5, with D unclear. Between the trimmed V and J ends, which lost 6 bases and 5 bases, there was a span of 13 bases. The CDR3 is 13 amino acids. Germline CDR1 and CDR2: SGHAT and FQDESV (reference sequence). The CDR3 loop is CASRPDGRETQYF. CDR3 nucleotides: TGTGCCAGCAGACCGGACGGTCGGGAGACCCAGTACTTC.